The 7 T cell receptor beta chains presented below share a single source sample, sequenced in a study of T cell responses to AZD1222 COVID-19 vaccine. Data came from immunoSEQ multiplex PCR; TCRdb stores just in-frame clones and leaves some out. Seen here are about 110,000 clones, around 90% observed once, and the top ten hold 3.1%. The specimen was peripheral blood, collected on day 0 of MenACWY control vaccination. The source is an adult in good health.

This clone was recorded only once. The chain has TRBV5-1 and TRBJ2-3; 8 nucleotides match TRBD2. V shed 0 bases, J shed 2 bases, and the junction held 8 bases outside the gene matches. This CDR3 region has 17 residues. From germline, CDR1 is SGHRS and CDR2 YFSETQ. This CDR3 is CASSLDSLSGATDTQYF. CDR3 nucleotides: TGCGCCAGCAGCTTGGATTCGCTTAGCGGGGCCACAGATACGCAGTATTTT.

V usage is TRBV6-5 and J usage is TRBJ1-2, with D possibly being TRBD1 (6 bases). The CDR3 runs to 15 residues. Trimming cost V 1 base and J 6 bases, with 15 bases left between them. Germline V CDR1 and CDR2: MNHEY, SVGAGI. For the CDR3, the DNA is TGTGCCAGCAGTTACTTAACGCGGGGGCGGCATGGCTACACCTTC. Translating gives CASSYLTRGRHGYTF.

This clone came up once. The chain links TRBV27 to TRBJ2-7, with 7 bases identical to TRBD1. Germline V gives CDR1 MNHEY, CDR2 SMNVEV (reference sequence). J lost 5 bases, V lost 5 bases, and 12 bases had no gene match. This CDR3 has 15 amino acids. The CDR3 sequence: CASSPDRAPLHEQYF. Written as DNA, the CDR3 is TGTGCCAGCAGTCCCGACAGGGCCCCCCTCCACGAGCAGTACTTC.

This clone appeared once. This chain links TRBV3-1 (or the pseudogene TRBV3-2) with TRBJ2-3, with 14 bases matching TRBD2. Germline V CDR1 and CDR2: LGHDT, YNNKEL (reference sequence). Germline trimming cut 6 bases from V and 5 bases from J; bases unmatched to any gene: 4. CDR3 length: 15 residues. CDR3 region: CASRRLAGGIDTQYF. In DNA, the CDR3 is TGTGCCAGCAGAAGACTAGCGGGGGGGATAGATACGCAGTATTTT.

The chain carries TRBV5-6 and TRBJ1-5; D might be TRBD1 (5 bases). The CDR3 is 17 residues long. CDR1 SGHDT and CDR2 YYEEEE come from the germline V gene. The V end lost 3 bases, the J end lost 0 bases, and 16 bases lay between the germline ends. The CDR3 DNA is TGTGCCAGCAGCTCGAAACGGGACGGCTATAGCAATCAGCCCCAGCATTTT. Its translation: CASSSKRDGYSNQPQHF.

The chain recombines TRBV6-5 with TRBJ2-2, with 8 bases aligning to TRBD1. The germline CDR1 and CDR2 sequences are MNHEY and SVGAGI. This CDR3 contains 15 residues. Germline trimming cut 2 bases from V and 6 bases from J; bases unmatched to any gene: 5. CDR3 protein: CASSYQQGDPGELFF. CDR3 DNA sequence: TGTGCCAGCAGTTACCAACAGGGGGACCCCGGGGAGCTGTTTTTT.

The CDR3 protein is CASSLAQGAGTEAFF. The CDR3 DNA is TGTGCCAGCAGCTTGGCGCAGGGGGCCGGCACTGAAGCTTTCTTT. The gene calls are TRBV5-4 and TRBJ1-1; TRBD1 matches at 8 bases. CDR3 length: 15 residues. V lost 0 bases to trimming and J lost 4 bases; unmatched junction nucleotides: 5. Per the germline V gene, CDR1 is SGHNT and CDR2 is YYREEE (reference sequence).